The clone carrying this T cell receptor (beta chain) was found a few times. Antigen unknown. This CDR3 is built from 14 residues. Germline V gene data show CDR1 as MRHNA and CDR2 as SNTAGT. V gave up 6 bases and J gave up 3 bases, with 14 bases separating them. This sample was included in a study of cytomegalovirus exposure and HLA in healthy donors. 13 Jbeta primers and 60 Vbeta primers were used for the PCR. TCRdb keeps only in-frame clones here, not all; method: immunoSEQ multiplex PCR. The profile shows 100,000 to 150,000 clones, approximately 84% of them singletons. The study's findings and limits: In vitro checks showed that three CMV-associated chains really do target CMV antigens. Within an earlier analysis, most TCR beta V segments proved productive either about 90% or about 30% of the time.

Sequencing used PBMCs. The receptor was isolated from a boy between 2 and 10 years old in good health and CMV-seronegative. The chain combines TRBV6-4 with TRBJ2-5; D remains ambiguous. In DNA form, the CDR3 reads TGTGCCAGCAGACCTGACATCACCGAAGAGACCCAGTACTTC. It codes for CASRPDITEETQYF.